These 25 T cell receptor beta chains came from one sample sequenced in a study of cytomegalovirus exposure and HLA in healthy donors. PCR amplification relied on 60 Vbeta primers (plus 13 Jbeta primers). The protocol was immunoSEQ multiplex PCR, while the TCRdb copy is restricted to in-frame clones and leaves out a portion. This table holds 200,000 to 300,000 clones, 84% found once. Material for sequencing was PBMCs. These receptors were collected from a woman aged 40 to 55 in good health and CMV-seropositive.

The chain links TRBV20-1 to TRBJ2-5, with TRBD1 as a possible D gene (6 bases). V was pared by 8 bases and J by 9 bases, with 13 bases between. The germline CDR1 and CDR2 sequences are DFQATT and SNEGSKA (reference sequence). CDR3 size: 10 residues. The CDR3 sequence: CSSLKGAQYF. CDR3 coding DNA: TGCAGTAGTTTAAAGGGGGCCCAGTACTTC.

Only a few counts were recorded for this clone. The V gene is TRBV27, the J gene TRBJ2-7; 9 bases map to TRBD1. Germline trimming cut 6 bases from V and 5 bases from J; bases unmatched to any gene: 14. The CDR3 loop spans 16 amino acids. In germline, CDR1 is MNHEY, CDR2 SMNVEV (reference sequence). The CDR3 loop reads CASRARSGTGTHEQYF. CDR3 coding DNA: TGTGCCAGCAGAGCCCGCTCCGGGACAGGGACCCACGAGCAGTACTTC.

In DNA, the CDR3 is TGTGCCAGTAGTATTAAGAGCTCTGGAAACACCATATATTTT. This gives the protein CASSIKSSGNTIYF. The chain carries TRBV19 and TRBJ1-3, with unresolved D. V was clipped by 3 bases and J by 0 bases, with 6 bases between them. The V gene's germline CDR1 is LNHDA and CDR2 SQIVND (reference sequence). This CDR3 is 14 amino acids long.

The DNA for the CDR3 is TGTGCCAGCAGCAATCGGCGGTACCAAGAGACCCAGTACTTC. It yields the protein CASSNRRYQETQYF. The chain combines TRBV11-2 with TRBJ2-5, with D unresolved. Germline values: CDR1 SGHAT, CDR2 FQNNGV. The CDR3 spans 14 residues. Trimming pared 5 bases from V and 0 bases from J, leaving 10 bases between.

The chain has TRBV7-3 and TRBJ2-1; possibly TRBD1 for D (5 bases). The V end was cut by 5 bases, the J end by 1 base, with 9 bases between. The germline gives CDR1 SGHTA, CDR2 FQGTGA. This CDR3 is 14 amino acids long. CDR3 in amino acids: CASSPGQSYNEQFF. CDR3 sequence (DNA): TGTGCCAGCAGCCCAGGACAATCCTACAATGAGCAGTTCTTC.

The chain recombines TRBV4-3 with TRBJ1-2; D ambiguous. CDR3 length: 15 residues. Germline lookup yields CDR1 LGHNA and CDR2 YSLEER. V lost 1 base, J lost 2 bases, and 11 bases lay in between. This CDR3 is CASSQGITENYGYTF. The DNA for the CDR3 is TGCGCCAGCAGCCAAGGGATTACAGAGAACTATGGCTACACCTTC.

This clone was recorded once. The chain joins TRBV5-1 to TRBJ2-5; possible D gene TRBD2, 6 bases. The end of the DNA fits TRBJ2-7 better, so the J call may be wrong. CDR1 SGHRS and CDR2 YFSETQ come from the germline V gene. The CDR3 is 15 residues long. The CDR3 DNA is TGCGCCAGCGGATTTCGGGACTTCCTGAGTGACGAGCAGTACTTC. It is translated as CASGFRDFLSDEQYF.

The rearrangement joins TRBV2 to TRBJ2-2; the match to TRBD2 covers 10 bases. With V trimmed by 1 base and J by 4 bases, 3 bases remained unmatched. In germline, CDR1 is SNHLY, CDR2 FYNNEI. This CDR3 contains 16 residues. CDR3 amino acids: CASSEDSGRTTGELFF. For the CDR3, the DNA is TGTGCCAGCAGTGAAGATAGCGGGAGGACCACCGGGGAGCTGTTTTTT.

The rearrangement uses TRBV5-4 and TRBJ2-7; 12 bases match TRBD2. CDR1 and CDR2 (germline): SGHNT, YYREEE (reference sequence). Losses at the gene ends were 3 bases for V and 6 bases for J; bases not matched to a gene: 10. The CDR3 covers 16 residues. The DNA for the CDR3 is TGTGCCAGCAGCTCCGGGGCTAGCGGGAGGGAGGGCGAGCAGTACTTC. It encodes CASSSGASGREGEQYF.

This clone has a single count. J is TRBJ1-5 and V is TRBV6-5; D gene uncertain. Trimming removed 6 bases from V and 12 bases from J, with 18 bases in between. The CDR3 extends over 13 amino acids. Per germline, CDR1 MNHEY and CDR2 SVGAGI. CDR3 residues: CASRPKGVWVQHF. In nucleotides, the CDR3 is TGTGCCAGCAGGCCCAAGGGAGTCTGGGTCCAGCATTTT.

V gene TRBV30 combines with J gene TRBJ2-7; TRBD2 might be the D (6 bases). CDR1 is GTSNPN and CDR2 is SVGIG in the germline V gene (reference sequence). Trimming cost V 2 bases and J 6 bases, with 17 bases left between them. The CDR3 runs 14 residues. The CDR3 is CAWSLLGDSVEQYF. CDR3 bases: TGTGCCTGGAGTCTCCTCGGGGACTCCGTCGAGCAGTACTTC.

This chain joins TRBV7-2 and TRBJ2-3; D is perhaps TRBD1 (5 bases). The V end was cut by 8 bases, the J end by 5 bases, with 14 bases between. Germline V CDR1 and CDR2: SGHTA, FQGNSA. This CDR3 has 13 amino acids. The CDR3: CASVGANKDTQYF. In DNA form, the CDR3 reads TGTGCCAGCGTTGGGGCAAATAAAGATACGCAGTATTTT.

The V gene is TRBV9, the J gene TRBJ2-3; D gene uncertain. Between the trimmed V and J ends, which lost 4 bases and 2 bases, there was a span of 5 bases. The germline CDR1 and CDR2 sequences are SGDLS and YYNGEE. The CDR3 is made up of 12 amino acids. The CDR3 region has the DNA TGTGCCAGCAGCACTAACACAGATACGCAGTATTTT. Residues: CASSTNTDTQYF.

V and J are TRBV28 and TRBJ2-2; TRBD1 agrees at 7 bases. From germline, CDR1 is MDHEN and CDR2 SYDVKM. CDR3 length: 15 residues. Germline trimming cut 5 bases from V and 4 bases from J; bases unmatched to any gene: 7. CDR3 coding DNA: TGTGCCAGCAGTAACCGGGACAGACGCACCGGGGAGCTGTTTTTT. This sequence encodes CASSNRDRRTGELFF.

This sequence joins TRBV25-1 and TRBJ2-3; D ambiguous. Germline-derived CDR1 and CDR2 are MGHDK and SYGVNS. The germline V and J ends were trimmed by 1 base and 2 bases, with 19 bases remaining between them. The CDR3 contains 18 residues. CDR3 region: CASSEWAQFSGPTDTQYF. Here the CDR3 DNA reads TGTGCCAGCAGTGAATGGGCCCAATTTAGTGGCCCCACAGATACGCAGTATTTT.

V and J are TRBV28 and TRBJ2-5; 10 positions match TRBD2. The CDR3 runs to 16 residues. Per the germline V gene, CDR1 is MDHEN and CDR2 is SYDVKM. With V trimmed by 1 base and J by 4 bases, 6 bases remained unmatched. The CDR3 coding sequence is TGTGCCAGCAGTTTATTTCTAGCGGGAGTTGTAGAGACCCAGTACTTC. Its protein is CASSLFLAGVVETQYF.

This clone was seen a single time. Within the sample, other DNA sequences also encode this same CDR3. The V and J genes are TRBV27 and TRBJ1-2; the match to TRBD1 covers 8 bases. This CDR3 is 18 amino acids long. Germline V lookup: CDR1 MNHEY, CDR2 SMNVEV (reference sequence). After removal of 1 base from V and 3 bases from J, the junction contained 13 bases not matched to a gene. The CDR3 DNA reads TGTGCCAGCAGTTTATGGACAGGGTCACTACGTCCAGACTATGGCTACACCTTC. Protein sequence: CASSLWTGSLRPDYGYTF.

The chain combines TRBV6-5 with TRBJ1-2; TRBD1 matches 7 bases. The CDR3 runs 13 residues. The germline CDR1 and CDR2 sequences are MNHEY and SVGAGI. The V gene end was trimmed by 6 bases and the J gene end by 8 bases; junction bases not matched to a gene: 9. The CDR3 loop reads CASRPDRVGGYTF. CDR3 bases: TGTGCCAGCAGACCCGACAGGGTCGGAGGCTACACCTTC.

This clone occurred once. This chain uses TRBV30 with TRBJ2-5; perhaps TRBD1 as D (6 bases). V was shortened by 2 bases and J by 5 bases, with 12 bases between the two germline ends. Per the germline V gene, CDR1 is GTSNPN and CDR2 is SVGIG (reference sequence). The CDR3 loop spans 13 amino acids. CDR3 sequence: CAWSLGQTETQYF. Written as DNA, the CDR3 is TGTGCCTGGAGTCTCGGACAGACGGAGACCCAGTACTTC.

The J gene is TRBJ1-1, the V gene TRBV5-1; maybe TRBD1 (6 bases). V lost 0 bases to trimming and J lost 0 bases, with 12 bases between them. CDR3 size: 16 residues. CDR1 SGHRS and CDR2 YFSETQ come from the germline V gene. The DNA of the CDR3 is TGCGCCAGCAGCTTGGCGCCGGACAGTTTGAACACTGAAGCTTTCTTT. It translates to CASSLAPDSLNTEAFF.

The chain combines TRBV2 with TRBJ2-3, with TRBD1 as a possible D gene (5 bases). Germline CDR1 reads SNHLY; CDR2 reads FYNNEI. The V and J ends lost 7 bases and 2 bases respectively, with 10 bases between them. The CDR3 spans 13 residues. The chain's CDR3 is CASKQQVTDTQYF. CDR3 in DNA: TGTGCCAGCAAGCAACAGGTCACAGATACGCAGTATTTT.

This chain connects TRBV7-9 to TRBJ2-3; 11 bases match TRBD2. The CDR3 is made up of 16 amino acids. From germline, CDR1 is SEHNR and CDR2 FQNEAQ (reference sequence). V lost 1 base to trimming and J lost 0 bases; unmatched junction nucleotides: 0. The chain's CDR3 is CASSLGTSGSTDTQYF. CDR3 in DNA: TGTGCCAGCAGCTTAGGGACTAGCGGGAGCACAGATACGCAGTATTTT.

This clone was picked up one time. The chain links TRBV2 to TRBJ2-2; 8 bases line up with TRBD2. Germline V lookup: CDR1 SNHLY, CDR2 FYNNEI. The V gene end was trimmed by 6 bases and the J gene end by 7 bases; junction bases not matched to a gene: 13. The CDR3 sequence is 16 residues long. The CDR3 DNA reads as TGTGCCAGCAGGATACCGGGACTAGGTTTAGGCGGGGAGCTGTTTTTT. As protein: CASRIPGLGLGGELFF.

This chain uses TRBV7-9 with TRBJ1-1; possible D gene TRBD1, 5 bases. CDR1 and CDR2 from the germline V gene are SEHNR and FQNEAQ (reference sequence). The CDR3 extends over 15 amino acids. Trimming cost V 0 bases and J 3 bases, with 11 bases left between them. This CDR3 is CASSLALGADTEAFF. CDR3 nucleotides: TGTGCCAGCAGCTTAGCGCTAGGGGCCGACACTGAAGCTTTCTTT.

V and J are TRBV6-1 and TRBJ2-1, with 7 bases that match TRBD1. Germline V gives CDR1 MNHNS, CDR2 SASEGT. V lost 2 bases, J lost 16 bases, and 11 bases stayed unmatched. This CDR3 comprises 13 residues. CDR3 DNA: TGTGCCAGCAGTGAAAGTCCCAGGGGGTCAAATTTCTTC. Protein: CASSESPRGSNFF.